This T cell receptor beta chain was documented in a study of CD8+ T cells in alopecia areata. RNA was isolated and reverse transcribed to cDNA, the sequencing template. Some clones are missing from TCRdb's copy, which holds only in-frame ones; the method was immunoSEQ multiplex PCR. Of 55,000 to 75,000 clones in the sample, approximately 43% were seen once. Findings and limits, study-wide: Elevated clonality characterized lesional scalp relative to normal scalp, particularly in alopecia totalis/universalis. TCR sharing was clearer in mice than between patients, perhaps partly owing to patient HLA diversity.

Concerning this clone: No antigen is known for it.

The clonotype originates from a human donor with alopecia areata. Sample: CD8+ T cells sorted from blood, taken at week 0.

The CDR3 nucleotides read TGCAGCGTGAAAGGGACAGGGGGCTCGAGGGCTGAAGCTTTCTTT. This codes for CSVKGTGGSRAEAFF. The chain recombines TRBV29-1 with TRBJ1-1; 12 bases match TRBD1. V shed 6 bases, J shed 6 bases, and the junction held 11 bases outside the gene matches. CDR3 length equals 15 residues. The germline CDR1 and CDR2 sequences are SQVTM and ANQGSEA.